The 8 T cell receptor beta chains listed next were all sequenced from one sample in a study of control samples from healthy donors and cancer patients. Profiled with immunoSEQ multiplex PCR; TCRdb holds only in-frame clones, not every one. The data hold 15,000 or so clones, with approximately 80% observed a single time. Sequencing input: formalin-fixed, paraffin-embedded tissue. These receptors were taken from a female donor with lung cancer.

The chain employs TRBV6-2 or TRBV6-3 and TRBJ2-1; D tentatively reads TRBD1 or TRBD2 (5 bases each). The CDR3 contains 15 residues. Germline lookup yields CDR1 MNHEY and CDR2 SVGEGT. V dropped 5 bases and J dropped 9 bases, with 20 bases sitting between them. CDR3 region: CASSLRQTSGSEQFF. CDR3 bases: TGTGCCAGCAGTCTTCGACAGACCTCTGGGAGTGAGCAGTTCTTC.

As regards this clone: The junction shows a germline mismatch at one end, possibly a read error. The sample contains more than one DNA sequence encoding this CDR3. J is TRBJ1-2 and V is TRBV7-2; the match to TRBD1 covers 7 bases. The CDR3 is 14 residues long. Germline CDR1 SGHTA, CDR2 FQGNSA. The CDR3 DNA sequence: TGTGCTAGCAGCCCCTTGACAGGGTTGGGGGGCTACACCTTC. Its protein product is CASSPLTGLGGYTF.

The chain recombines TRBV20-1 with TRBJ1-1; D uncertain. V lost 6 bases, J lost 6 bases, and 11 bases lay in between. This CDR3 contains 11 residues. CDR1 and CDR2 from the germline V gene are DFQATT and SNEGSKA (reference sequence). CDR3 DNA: TGCAGTGCGGTCATGGGGTCTGAAGCTTTCTTT. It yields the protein CSAVMGSEAFF.

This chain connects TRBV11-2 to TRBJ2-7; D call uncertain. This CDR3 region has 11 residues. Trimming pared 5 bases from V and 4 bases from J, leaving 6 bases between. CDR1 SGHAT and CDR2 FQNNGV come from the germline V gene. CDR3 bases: TGTGCCAGCAGCCTTAATTACGAGCAGTACTTC. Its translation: CASSLNYEQYF.

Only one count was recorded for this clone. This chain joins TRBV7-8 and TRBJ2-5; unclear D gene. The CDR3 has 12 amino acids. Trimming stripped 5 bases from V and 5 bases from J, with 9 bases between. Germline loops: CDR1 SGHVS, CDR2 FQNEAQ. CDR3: CASSPSPETQYF. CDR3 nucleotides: TGTGCCAGCAGCCCGTCCCCCGAGACCCAGTACTTC.

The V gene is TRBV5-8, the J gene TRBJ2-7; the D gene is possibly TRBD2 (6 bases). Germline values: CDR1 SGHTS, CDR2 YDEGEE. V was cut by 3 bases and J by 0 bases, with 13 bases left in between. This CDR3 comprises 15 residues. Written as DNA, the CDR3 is TGTGCCAGCAGCTCAATAAAGCGGGTCTCCTACGAGCAGTACTTC. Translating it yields CASSSIKRVSYEQYF.

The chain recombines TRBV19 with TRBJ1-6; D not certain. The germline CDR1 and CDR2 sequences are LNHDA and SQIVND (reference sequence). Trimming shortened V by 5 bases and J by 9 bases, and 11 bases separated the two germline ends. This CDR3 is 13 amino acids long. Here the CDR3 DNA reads TGTGCCAGTAGTTCCCTCGAGGGTTCACCCCTCCACTTT. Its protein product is CASSSLEGSPLHF.

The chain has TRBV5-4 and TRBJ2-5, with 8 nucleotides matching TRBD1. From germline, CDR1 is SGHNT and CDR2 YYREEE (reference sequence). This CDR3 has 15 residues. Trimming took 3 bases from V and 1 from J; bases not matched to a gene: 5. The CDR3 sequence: CASSSTGEAQETQYF. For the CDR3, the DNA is TGTGCCAGCAGCTCGACAGGGGAAGCCCAAGAGACCCAGTACTTC.